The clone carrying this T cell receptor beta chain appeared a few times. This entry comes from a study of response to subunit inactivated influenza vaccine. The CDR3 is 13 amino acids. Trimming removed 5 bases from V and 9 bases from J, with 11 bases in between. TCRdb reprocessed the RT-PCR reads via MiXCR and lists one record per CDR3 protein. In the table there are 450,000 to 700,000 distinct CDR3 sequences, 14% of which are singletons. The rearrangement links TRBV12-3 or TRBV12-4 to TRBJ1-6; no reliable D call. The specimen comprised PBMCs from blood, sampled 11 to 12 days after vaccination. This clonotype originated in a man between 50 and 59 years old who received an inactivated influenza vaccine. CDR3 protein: CASSVGSRSPLHF. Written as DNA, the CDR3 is TGTGCCAGCAGTGTAGGGAGTCGTTCACCCCTCCACTTT.